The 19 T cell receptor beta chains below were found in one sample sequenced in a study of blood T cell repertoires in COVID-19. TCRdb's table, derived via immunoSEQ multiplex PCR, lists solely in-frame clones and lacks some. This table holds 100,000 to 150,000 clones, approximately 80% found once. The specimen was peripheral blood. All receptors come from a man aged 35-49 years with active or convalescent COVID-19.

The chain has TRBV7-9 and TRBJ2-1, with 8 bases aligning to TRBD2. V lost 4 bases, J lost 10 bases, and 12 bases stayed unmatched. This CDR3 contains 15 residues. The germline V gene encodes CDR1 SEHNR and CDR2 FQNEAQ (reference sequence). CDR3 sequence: CASSSLAGFGGEQFF. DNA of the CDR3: TGTGCCAGCAGCTCCCTAGCGGGCTTCGGGGGGGAGCAGTTCTTC.

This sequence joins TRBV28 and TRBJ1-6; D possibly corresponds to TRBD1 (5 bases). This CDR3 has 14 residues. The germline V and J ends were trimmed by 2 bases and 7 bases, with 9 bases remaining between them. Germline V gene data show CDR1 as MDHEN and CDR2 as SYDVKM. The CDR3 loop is CASSLGRENSPLHF. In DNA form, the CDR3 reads TGTGCCAGCAGTTTAGGCAGGGAAAATTCACCCCTCCACTTT.

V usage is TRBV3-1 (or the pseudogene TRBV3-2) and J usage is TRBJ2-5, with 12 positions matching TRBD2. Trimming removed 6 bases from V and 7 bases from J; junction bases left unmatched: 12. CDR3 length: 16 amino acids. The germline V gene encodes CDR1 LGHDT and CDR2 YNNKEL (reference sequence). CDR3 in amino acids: CASRSGLAGGTGTQYF. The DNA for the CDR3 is TGTGCCAGCAGGTCCGGGCTAGCGGGGGGGACGGGGACCCAGTACTTC.

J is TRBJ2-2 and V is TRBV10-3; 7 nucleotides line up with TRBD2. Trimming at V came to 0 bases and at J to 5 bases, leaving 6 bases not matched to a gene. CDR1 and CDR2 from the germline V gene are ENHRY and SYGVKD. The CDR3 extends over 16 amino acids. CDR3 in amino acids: CAISESRGSGTGELFF. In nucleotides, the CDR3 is TGTGCCATCAGTGAGTCAAGGGGTAGCGGGACCGGGGAGCTGTTTTTT.

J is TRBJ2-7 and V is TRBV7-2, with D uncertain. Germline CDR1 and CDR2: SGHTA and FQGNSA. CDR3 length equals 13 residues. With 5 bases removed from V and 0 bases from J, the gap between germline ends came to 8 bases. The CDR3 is CASSLSSSYEQYF. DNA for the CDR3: TGTGCCAGCAGCCTGTCCAGCTCCTACGAGCAGTACTTC.

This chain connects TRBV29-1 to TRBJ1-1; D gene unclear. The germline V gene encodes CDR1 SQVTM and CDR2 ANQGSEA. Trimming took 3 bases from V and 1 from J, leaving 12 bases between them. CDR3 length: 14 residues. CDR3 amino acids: CSVESGIKNTEAFF. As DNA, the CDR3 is TGCAGCGTTGAGTCGGGAATAAAGAACACTGAAGCTTTCTTT.

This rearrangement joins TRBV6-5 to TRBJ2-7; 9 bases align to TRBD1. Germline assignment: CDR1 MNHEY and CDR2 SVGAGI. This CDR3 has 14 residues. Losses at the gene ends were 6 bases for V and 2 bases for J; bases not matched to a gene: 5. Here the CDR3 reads CASRSGTGTYEQYF. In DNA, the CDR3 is TGTGCCAGCAGGTCCGGGACAGGGACCTACGAGCAGTACTTC.

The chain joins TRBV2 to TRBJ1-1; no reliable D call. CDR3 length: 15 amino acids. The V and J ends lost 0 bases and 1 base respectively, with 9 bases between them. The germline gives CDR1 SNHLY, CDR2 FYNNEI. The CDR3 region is CASSEAFTENTEAFF. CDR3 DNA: TGTGCCAGCAGTGAAGCGTTCACAGAGAACACTGAAGCTTTCTTT. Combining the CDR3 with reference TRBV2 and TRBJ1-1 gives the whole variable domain EPEVTQTPSHQVTQMGQEVILRCVPISNHLYFYWYRQILGQKVEFLVSFYNNEISEKSEIFDDQFSVERPDGSNFTLKIRSTKLEDSAMYFCASSEAFTENTEAFFGQGTRLTVV.

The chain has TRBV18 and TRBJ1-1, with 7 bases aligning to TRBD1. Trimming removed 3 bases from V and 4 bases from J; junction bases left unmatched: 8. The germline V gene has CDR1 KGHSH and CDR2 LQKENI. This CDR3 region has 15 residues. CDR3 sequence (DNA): TGTGCCAGCTCACCTAGTGTGGGACAGACCACTGAAGCTTTCTTT. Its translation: CASSPSVGQTTEAFF.

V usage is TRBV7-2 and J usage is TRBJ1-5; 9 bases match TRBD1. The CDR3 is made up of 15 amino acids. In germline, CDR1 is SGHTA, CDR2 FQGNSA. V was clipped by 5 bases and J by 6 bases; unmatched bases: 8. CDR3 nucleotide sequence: TGTGCCAGCAGCCCGGGACAGGGACTTGCTCAGCCCCAGCATTTT. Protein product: CASSPGQGLAQPQHF.

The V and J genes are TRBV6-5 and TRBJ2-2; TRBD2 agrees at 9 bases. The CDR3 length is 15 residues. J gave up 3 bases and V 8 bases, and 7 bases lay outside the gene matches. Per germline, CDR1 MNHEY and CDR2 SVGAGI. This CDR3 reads CASSLAGRYTGELFF. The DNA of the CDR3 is TGTGCCAGCTCTCTAGCGGGGAGATACACCGGGGAGCTGTTTTTT.

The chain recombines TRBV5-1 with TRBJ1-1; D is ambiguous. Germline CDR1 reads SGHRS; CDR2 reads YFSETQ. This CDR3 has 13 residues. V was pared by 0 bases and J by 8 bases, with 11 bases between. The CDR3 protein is CASSLATQLEAFF. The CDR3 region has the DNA TGCGCCAGCAGCTTGGCGACACAATTAGAAGCTTTCTTT.

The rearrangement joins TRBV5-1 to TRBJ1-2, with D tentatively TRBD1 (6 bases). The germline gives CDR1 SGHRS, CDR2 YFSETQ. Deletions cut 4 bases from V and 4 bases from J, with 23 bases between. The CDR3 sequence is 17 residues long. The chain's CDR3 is CASSQGQWKIGGYGYTF. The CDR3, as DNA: TGCGCCAGCAGCCAGGGACAATGGAAAATAGGAGGCTATGGCTACACCTTC.

CDR3 nucleotides: TGTGCCAGCAGCCAAGAAGGGGACAGGGCAACTAATGAAAAACTGTTTTTT. Encoded protein: CASSQEGDRATNEKLFF. This chain uses TRBV4-2 with TRBJ1-4, with 9 positions matching TRBD1. The trim removed 0 bases at V and 0 bases at J, leaving 2 bases unmatched. The CDR3 runs to 17 residues. Germline-derived CDR1 and CDR2 are LGHNA and YNFKEQ.

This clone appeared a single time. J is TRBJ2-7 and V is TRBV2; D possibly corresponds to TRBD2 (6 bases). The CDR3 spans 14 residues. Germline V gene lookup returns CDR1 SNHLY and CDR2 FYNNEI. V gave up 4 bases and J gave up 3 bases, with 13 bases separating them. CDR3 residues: CASSGGRGGYEQYF. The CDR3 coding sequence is TGTGCCAGCAGTGGGGGACGGGGAGGCTACGAGCAGTACTTC.

The CDR3 loop is CASSPRSGGFNTGELFF. CDR3 DNA: TGTGCCAGCAGCCCAAGGAGCGGGGGCTTTAACACCGGGGAGCTGTTTTTT. The chain is built from TRBV7-6 and TRBJ2-2, with 8 bases matching TRBD2. Germline V gene data show CDR1 as SGHVS and CDR2 as FNYEAQ. V lost 5 bases and J lost 2; bases outside the gene matches: 10. The length of the CDR3 is 17 residues.

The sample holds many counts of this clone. CDR3 DNA: TGTGCCAGCAGCCCTTCGACAGGGACCCCGTATGGCTACACCTTC. This encodes CASSPSTGTPYGYTF. This rearrangement joins TRBV5-5 to TRBJ1-2, with 7 bases fitting TRBD1. Germline assignment: CDR1 SGHKS and CDR2 YYEKEE (reference sequence). The CDR3 runs to 15 residues. After removal of 4 bases from V and 5 bases from J, the junction contained 11 bases not matched to a gene.

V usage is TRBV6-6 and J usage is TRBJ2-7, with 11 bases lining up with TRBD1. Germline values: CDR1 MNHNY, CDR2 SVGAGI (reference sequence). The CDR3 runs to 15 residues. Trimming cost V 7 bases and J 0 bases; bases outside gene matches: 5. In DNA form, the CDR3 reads TGTGCCAGCACCAAAGGGACAGGGGGCTCCTACGAGCAGTACTTC. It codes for CASTKGTGGSYEQYF.

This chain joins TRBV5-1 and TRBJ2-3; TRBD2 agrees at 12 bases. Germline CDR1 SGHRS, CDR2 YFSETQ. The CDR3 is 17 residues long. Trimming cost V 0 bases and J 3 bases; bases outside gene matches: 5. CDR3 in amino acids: CASSLGLAGVGTDTQYF. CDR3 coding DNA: TGCGCCAGCAGCTTGGGACTAGCGGGGGTCGGGACAGATACGCAGTATTTT.